This TCR beta chain emerged from a study of T cells in Graves' hyperthyroidism and ophthalmopathy. Study-level points and caveats: Ophthalmopathy and stable hyperthyroidism were told apart by a 13 V-J model.

V lost 1 base to trimming and J lost 3 bases, with 6 bases between them. Germline V gene sequence: CDR1 LGHDT, CDR2 YNNKEL (reference sequence). This CDR3 contains 13 residues. This clonotype was observed many times. What it binds is unknown. Researchers took RNA transcripts and amplified the TCR beta CDR3 regions from them. Carried out on the TCR CDR3, a first-round RT-PCR used the HTBI primer set. TCRdb independently ran MiXCR on the multiplex PCR reads; one entry per CDR3 protein. The sample contains 250,000 to 300,000 distinct CDR3 sequences, approximately 13% of which appear only once. This chain joins TRBV3-1 and TRBJ2-5, with no clear D. This receptor was obtained from a middle-aged woman with Graves' hyperthyroidism. Sequenced material: blood. This CDR3 is CASSQVSEETQYF. CDR3 coding DNA: TGTGCCAGCAGCCAAGTTAGTGAAGAGACCCAGTACTTC.